The entry below describes one TCR beta chain. Sequencing of TCR beta drew on CD8+ and CD4+ T cells from blood. Negative isolation was used for CD8+ and CD4+ T cells and FACS enrichment for TEMRA cells. The data originate from a study of CD8 T cells in Susac syndrome. Reverse transcription of roughly 0.5 to 1 ug RNA was carried out with random hexamers. Amplification of TCR beta CDR3 across 54 Vbeta and 13 Jbeta was performed with immunoSEQ multiplex PCR. TCRdb processed the immunoSEQ multiplex PCR reads anew with MiXCR; each CDR3 protein has one entry. Of around 190,000 distinct CDR3 sequences detected, 85% to 95% appear once; the ten largest clones hold 0.095% to 0.12%. V was pared by 2 bases and J by 0 bases, with 3 bases of the junction left unmatched. The CDR3 is made up of 15 amino acids. The germline gives CDR1 MDHEN, CDR2 SYDVKM.

The clonotype comes from a human donor in good health. J is TRBJ1-2 and V is TRBV28; 7 bases map to TRBD1. The specimen sequenced was CD4+ T cells from PBMCs. In DNA, the CDR3 is TGTGCCAGCAGTTTAGGGACAGCACCTAACTATGGCTACACCTTC. It yields the protein CASSLGTAPNYGYTF.